This T cell receptor (beta chain) appears in the sequencing data of a study of blood T cell repertoires in COVID-19. Study overall: In each case, the material was cDNA or gDNA derived from T cells, B-cell-depleted T cells, or PBMCs.

A few counts support this clone. Methods used by the authors: Reference gene primer amplification yielded estimated nucleated cell counts. Sequenced by immunoSEQ multiplex PCR; TCRdb stores in-frame clones only, minus some. The V and J calls and clone size were taken over from that table, and D and trimming were inferred from the DNA. The data hold about 130,000 clones, with more than 70% observed a single time. CDR1 and CDR2 from the germline V gene are SGHRS and YFSETQ. Trimming pared 0 bases from V and 4 bases from J, leaving 10 bases between. The CDR3 consists of 14 residues. V gene TRBV5-1 combines with J gene TRBJ1-2; D gene uncertain. The receptor was isolated from an elderly woman with acute or convalescent COVID-19. The material sequenced was peripheral blood. The CDR3 spells CASSLGDTSYGYTF. CDR3 coding DNA: TGCGCCAGCAGCTTGGGAGACACCAGCTATGGCTACACCTTC.